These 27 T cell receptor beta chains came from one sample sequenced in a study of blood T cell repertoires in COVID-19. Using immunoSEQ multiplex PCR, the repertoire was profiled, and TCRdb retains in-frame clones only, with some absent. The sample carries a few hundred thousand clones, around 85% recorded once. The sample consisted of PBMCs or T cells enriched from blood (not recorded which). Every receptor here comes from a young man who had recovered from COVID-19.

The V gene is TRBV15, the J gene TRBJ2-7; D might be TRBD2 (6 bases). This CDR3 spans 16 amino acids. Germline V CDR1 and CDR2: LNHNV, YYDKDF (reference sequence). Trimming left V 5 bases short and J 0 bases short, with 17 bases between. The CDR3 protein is CATSGGGPLSSYEQYF. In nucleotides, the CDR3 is TGTGCCACCAGCGGGGGAGGACCCTTGAGCTCCTACGAGCAGTACTTC.

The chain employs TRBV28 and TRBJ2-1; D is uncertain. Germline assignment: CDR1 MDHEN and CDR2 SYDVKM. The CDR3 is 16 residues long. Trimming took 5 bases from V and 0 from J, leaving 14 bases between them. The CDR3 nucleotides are TGTGCCAGCAGTCCCCGTGGAGACGGCTCCTACAATGAGCAGTTCTTC. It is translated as CASSPRGDGSYNEQFF.

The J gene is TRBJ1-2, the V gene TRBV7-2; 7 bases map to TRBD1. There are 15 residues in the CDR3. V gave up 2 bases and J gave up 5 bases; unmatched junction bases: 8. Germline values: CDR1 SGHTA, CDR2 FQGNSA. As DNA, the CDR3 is TGTGCCAGCAGCTTAAGTACCGGGACAGCTTATGGCTACACCTTC. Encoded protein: CASSLSTGTAYGYTF.

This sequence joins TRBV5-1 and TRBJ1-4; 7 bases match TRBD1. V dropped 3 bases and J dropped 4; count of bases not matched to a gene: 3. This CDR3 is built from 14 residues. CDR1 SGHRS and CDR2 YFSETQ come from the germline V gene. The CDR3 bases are TGCGCCAGCAGCTCGGACAGGTTTAATGAAAAACTGTTTTTT. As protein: CASSSDRFNEKLFF.

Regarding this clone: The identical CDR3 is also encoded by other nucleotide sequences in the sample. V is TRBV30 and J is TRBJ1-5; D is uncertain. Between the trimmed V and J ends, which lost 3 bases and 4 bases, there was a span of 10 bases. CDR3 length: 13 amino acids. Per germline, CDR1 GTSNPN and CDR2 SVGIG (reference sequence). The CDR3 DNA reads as TGTGCCTGGAGCCGACAAGATAATCAGCCCCAGCATTTT. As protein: CAWSRQDNQPQHF.

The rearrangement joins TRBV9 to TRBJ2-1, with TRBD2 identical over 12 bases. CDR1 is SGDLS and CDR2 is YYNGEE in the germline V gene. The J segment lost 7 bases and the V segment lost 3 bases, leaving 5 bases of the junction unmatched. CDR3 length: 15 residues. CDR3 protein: CASSASGGARNEQFF. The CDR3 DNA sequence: TGTGCCAGCAGCGCTAGCGGGGGGGCCAGGAATGAGCAGTTCTTC.

The CDR3 is CASSSYRGTNYGYTF. In DNA, the CDR3 is TGTGCCAGCAGCTCCTACAGGGGAACTAACTATGGCTACACCTTC. The chain uses TRBV9 and TRBJ1-2; 7 nucleotides agree with TRBD1. The ends lost 4 bases at V and 0 bases at J; junction bases unmatched: 6. Germline V CDR1 and CDR2: SGDLS, YYNGEE. The CDR3 runs to 15 residues.

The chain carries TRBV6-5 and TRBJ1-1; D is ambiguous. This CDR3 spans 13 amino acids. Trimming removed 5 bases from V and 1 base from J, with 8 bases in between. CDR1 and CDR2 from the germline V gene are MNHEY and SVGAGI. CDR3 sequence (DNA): TGTGCCAGCAGTACCCCAGGGAACACTGAAGCTTTCTTT. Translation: CASSTPGNTEAFF.

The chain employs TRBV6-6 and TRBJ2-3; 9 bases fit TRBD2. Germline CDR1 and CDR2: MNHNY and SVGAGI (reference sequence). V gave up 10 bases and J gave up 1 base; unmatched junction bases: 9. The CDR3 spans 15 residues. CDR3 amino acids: CATAAGGQGTDTQYF. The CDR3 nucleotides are TGTGCCACAGCGGCGGGGGGGCAAGGCACAGATACGCAGTATTTT.

This CDR3 is CASSFVGEETQYF. CDR3 bases: TGCGCCAGCAGCTTCGTGGGAGAAGAGACCCAGTACTTC. The chain joins TRBV5-1 to TRBJ2-5, with D perhaps TRBD2 (5 bases). The CDR3 loop spans 13 amino acids. V lost 2 bases and J 3 bases, leaving 8 bases between the germline ends. The germline gives CDR1 SGHRS, CDR2 YFSETQ.

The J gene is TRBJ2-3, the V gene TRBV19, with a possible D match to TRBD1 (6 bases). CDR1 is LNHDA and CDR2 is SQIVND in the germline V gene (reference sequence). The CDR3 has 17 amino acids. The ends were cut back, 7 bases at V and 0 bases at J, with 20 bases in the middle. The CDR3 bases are TGTGCCAGTAATCCCTTTGGGGGCCGTAGAAGCACAGATACGCAGTATTTT. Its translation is CASNPFGGRRSTDTQYF.

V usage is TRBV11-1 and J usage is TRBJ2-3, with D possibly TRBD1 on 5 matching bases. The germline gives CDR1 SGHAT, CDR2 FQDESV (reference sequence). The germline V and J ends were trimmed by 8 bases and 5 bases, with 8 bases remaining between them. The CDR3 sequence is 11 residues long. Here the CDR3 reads CASSQGDTQYF. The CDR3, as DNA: TGTGCCAGCTCGCAGGGAGATACGCAGTATTTT.

For the CDR3, the DNA is TGTGCCAGCAGCCGAACAGGGGGCTATGGCTACACCTTC. Protein: CASSRTGGYGYTF. V gene TRBV12-3 or TRBV12-4 combines with J gene TRBJ1-2, with 8 nucleotides matching TRBD1. Losses at the gene ends were 6 bases for V and 4 bases for J; bases not matched to a gene: 4. The CDR3 is made up of 13 amino acids.

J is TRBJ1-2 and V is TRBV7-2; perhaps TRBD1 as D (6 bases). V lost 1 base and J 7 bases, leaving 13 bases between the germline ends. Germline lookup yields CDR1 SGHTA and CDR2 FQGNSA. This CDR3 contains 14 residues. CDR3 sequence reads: CASSLEAGDGGYTF. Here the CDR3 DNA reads TGTGCCAGCAGCTTAGAGGCAGGGGATGGTGGCTACACCTTC.

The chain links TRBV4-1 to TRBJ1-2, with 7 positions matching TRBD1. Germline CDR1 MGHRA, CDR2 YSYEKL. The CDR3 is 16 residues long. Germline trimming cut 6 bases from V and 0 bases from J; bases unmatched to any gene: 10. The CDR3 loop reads CASRPVTGKTNYGYTF. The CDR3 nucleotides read TGCGCCAGCAGACCCGTGACAGGGAAGACTAACTATGGCTACACCTTC.

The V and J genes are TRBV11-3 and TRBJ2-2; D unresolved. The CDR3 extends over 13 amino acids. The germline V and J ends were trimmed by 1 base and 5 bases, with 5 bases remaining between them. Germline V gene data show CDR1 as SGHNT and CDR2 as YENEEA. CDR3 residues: CASSLAQTGELFF. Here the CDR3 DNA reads TGTGCCAGCAGCTTAGCACAGACCGGGGAGCTGTTTTTT.

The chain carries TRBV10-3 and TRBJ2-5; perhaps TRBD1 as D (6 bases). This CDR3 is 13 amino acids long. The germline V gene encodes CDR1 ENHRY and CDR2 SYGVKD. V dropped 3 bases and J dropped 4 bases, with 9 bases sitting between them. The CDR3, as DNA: TGTGCCATCAGTGAAGGACAGAGAGAGACCCAGTACTTC. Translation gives CAISEGQRETQYF.

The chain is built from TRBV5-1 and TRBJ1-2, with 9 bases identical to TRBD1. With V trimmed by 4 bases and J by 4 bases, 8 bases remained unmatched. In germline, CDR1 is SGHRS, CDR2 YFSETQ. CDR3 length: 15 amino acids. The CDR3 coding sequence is TGCGCCAGCAGCCCGGGACAGGGCGTCCGCTATGGCTACACCTTC. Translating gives CASSPGQGVRYGYTF.

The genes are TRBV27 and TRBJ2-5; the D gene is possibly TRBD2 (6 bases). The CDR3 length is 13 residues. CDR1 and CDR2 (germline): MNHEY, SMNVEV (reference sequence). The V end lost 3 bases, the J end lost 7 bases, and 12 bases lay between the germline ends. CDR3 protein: CASSLGGTVTQYF. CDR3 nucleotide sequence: TGTGCCAGCAGTTTGGGGGGTACAGTGACCCAGTACTTC.

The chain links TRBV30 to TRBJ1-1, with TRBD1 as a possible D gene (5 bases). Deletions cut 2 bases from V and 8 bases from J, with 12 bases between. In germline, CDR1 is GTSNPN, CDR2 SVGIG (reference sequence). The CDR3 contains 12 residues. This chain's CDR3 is CAWSMPGPEAFF. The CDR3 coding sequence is TGTGCCTGGAGTATGCCAGGGCCAGAAGCTTTCTTT.

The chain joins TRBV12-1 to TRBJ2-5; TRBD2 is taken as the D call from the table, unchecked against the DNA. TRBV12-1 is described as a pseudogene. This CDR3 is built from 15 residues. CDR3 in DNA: TGTGCCAGCAGCTTTCGTTTCGGGGGGAGAGAGACCCAGTACTTC. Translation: CASSFRFGGRETQYF.

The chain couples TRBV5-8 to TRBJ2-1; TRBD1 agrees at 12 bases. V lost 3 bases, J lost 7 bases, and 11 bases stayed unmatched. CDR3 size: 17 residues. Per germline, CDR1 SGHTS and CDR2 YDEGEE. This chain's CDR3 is CASSSRDRGPWLNEQFF. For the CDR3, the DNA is TGTGCCAGCAGCTCCCGGGACAGGGGGCCATGGTTAAATGAGCAGTTCTTC.

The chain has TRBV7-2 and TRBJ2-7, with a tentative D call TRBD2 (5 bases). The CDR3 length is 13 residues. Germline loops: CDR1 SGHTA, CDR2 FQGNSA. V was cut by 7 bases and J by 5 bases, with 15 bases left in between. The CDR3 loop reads CASTPGSLNEQYF. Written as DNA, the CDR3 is TGTGCCAGCACCCCGGGGTCTCTGAACGAGCAGTACTTC.

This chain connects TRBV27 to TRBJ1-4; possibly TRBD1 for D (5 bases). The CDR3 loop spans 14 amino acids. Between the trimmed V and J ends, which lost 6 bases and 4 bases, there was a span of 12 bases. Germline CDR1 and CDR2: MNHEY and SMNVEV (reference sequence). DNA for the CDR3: TGTGCCAGCAGCCCGTTGGGGGGTAATGAAAAACTGTTTTTT. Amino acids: CASSPLGGNEKLFF.

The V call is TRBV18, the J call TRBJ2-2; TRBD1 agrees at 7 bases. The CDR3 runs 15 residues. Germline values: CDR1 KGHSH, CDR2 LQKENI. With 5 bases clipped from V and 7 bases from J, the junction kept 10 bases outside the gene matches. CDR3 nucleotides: TGTGCCAGCTCATACCGGACAGGTAGCAACGGGGAGCTGTTTTTT. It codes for CASSYRTGSNGELFF.

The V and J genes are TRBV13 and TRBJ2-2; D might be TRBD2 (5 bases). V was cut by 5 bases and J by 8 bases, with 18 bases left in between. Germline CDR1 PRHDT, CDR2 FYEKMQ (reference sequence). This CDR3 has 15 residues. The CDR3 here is CASSRGEYRTGELFF. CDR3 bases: TGTGCCAGCAGCCGTGGGGAGTATCGAACAGGGGAGCTGTTTTTT.

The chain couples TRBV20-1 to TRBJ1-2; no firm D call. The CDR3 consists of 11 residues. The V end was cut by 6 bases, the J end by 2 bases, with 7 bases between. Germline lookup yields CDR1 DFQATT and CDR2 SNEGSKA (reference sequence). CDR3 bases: TGCAGTGCAAAGCGGAACTATGGCTACACCTTC. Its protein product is CSAKRNYGYTF.